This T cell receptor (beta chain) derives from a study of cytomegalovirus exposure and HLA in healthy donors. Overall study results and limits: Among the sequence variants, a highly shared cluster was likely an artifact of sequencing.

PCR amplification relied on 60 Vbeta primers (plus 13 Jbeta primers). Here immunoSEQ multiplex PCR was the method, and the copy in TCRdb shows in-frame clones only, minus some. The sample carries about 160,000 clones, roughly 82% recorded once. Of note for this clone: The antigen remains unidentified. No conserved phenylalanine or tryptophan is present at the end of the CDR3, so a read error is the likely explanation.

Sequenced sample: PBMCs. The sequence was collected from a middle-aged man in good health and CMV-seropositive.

CDR3 residues: CASSPRTGSGYGYTL. CDR3 nucleotide sequence: TGTGCCAGCAGCCCACGGACAGGGTCTGGGTATGGCTACACCCTC. The chain recombines TRBV9 with TRBJ1-2; 8 nucleotides line up with TRBD1. The germline V gene encodes CDR1 SGDLS and CDR2 YYNGEE. This CDR3 region has 15 residues. The V segment lost 4 bases and the J segment 5 bases; nucleotides outside the gene matches: 10.